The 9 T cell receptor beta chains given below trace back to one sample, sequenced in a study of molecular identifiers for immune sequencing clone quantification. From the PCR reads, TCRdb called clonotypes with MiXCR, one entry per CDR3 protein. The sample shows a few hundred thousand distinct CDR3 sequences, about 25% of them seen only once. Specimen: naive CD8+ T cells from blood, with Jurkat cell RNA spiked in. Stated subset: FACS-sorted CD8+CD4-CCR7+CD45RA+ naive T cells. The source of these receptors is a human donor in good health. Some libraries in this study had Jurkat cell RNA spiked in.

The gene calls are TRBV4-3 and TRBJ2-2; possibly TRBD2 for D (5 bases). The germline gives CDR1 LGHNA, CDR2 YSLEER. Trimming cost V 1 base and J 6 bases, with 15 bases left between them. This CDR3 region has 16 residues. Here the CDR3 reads CASSQVPGVAPGELFF. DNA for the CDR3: TGCGCCAGCAGCCAAGTCCCCGGGGTAGCCCCCGGGGAGCTGTTTTTT.

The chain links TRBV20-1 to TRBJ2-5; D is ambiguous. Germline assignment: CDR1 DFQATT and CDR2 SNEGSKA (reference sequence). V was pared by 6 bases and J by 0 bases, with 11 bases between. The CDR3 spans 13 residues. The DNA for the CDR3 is TGCAGTGCAAAGTACACGTACCAAGAGACCCAGTACTTC. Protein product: CSAKYTYQETQYF.

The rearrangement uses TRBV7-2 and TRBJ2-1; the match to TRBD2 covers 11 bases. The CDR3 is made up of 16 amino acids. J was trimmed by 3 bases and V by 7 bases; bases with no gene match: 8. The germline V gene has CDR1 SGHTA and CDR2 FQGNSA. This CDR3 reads CASNLMTSGIYNEQFF. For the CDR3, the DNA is TGTGCCAGCAACCTGATGACTAGCGGGATCTACAATGAGCAGTTCTTC.

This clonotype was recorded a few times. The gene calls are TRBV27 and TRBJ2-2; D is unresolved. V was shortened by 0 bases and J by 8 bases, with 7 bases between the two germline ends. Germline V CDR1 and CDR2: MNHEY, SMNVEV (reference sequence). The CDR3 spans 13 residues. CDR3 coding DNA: TGTGCCAGCAGTTTATCGAACTCTGGGGAGCTGTTTTTT. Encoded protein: CASSLSNSGELFF.

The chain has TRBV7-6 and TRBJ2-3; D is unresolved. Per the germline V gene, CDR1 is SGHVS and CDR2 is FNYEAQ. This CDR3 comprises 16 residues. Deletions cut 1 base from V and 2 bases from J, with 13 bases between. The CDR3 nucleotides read TGTGCCAGCAGCTTAGGGTCAGGAATGCACACAGATACGCAGTATTTT. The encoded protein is CASSLGSGMHTDTQYF. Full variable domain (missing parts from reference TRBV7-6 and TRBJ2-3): GAGVSQSPRYKVTKRGQDVALRCDPISGHVSLYWYRQALGQGPEFLTYFNYEAQQDKSGLPNDRFSAERPEGSISTLTIQRTEQRDSAMYRCASSLGSGMHTDTQYFGPGTRLTVL.

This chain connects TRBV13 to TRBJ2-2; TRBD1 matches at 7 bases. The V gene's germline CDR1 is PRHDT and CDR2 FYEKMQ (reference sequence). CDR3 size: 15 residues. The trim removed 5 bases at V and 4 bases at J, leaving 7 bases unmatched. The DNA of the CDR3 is TGTGCCAGCAGCCCCCTGACAGGGCCCACCGGGGAGCTGTTTTTT. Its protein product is CASSPLTGPTGELFF.

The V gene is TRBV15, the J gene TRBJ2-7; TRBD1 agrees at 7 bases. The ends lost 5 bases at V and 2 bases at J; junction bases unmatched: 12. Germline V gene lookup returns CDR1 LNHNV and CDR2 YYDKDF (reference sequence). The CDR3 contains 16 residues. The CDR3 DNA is TGTGCCACCAGCTCCGGAGGTTGGACAGGAACCTACGAGCAGTACTTC. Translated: CATSSGGWTGTYEQYF.

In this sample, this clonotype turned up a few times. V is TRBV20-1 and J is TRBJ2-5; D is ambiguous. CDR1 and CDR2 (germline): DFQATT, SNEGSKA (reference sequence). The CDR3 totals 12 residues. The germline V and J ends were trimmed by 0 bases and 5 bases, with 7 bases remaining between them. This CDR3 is CSARDLGETQYF. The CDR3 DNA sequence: TGCAGTGCTAGAGATCTGGGGGAGACCCAGTACTTC.

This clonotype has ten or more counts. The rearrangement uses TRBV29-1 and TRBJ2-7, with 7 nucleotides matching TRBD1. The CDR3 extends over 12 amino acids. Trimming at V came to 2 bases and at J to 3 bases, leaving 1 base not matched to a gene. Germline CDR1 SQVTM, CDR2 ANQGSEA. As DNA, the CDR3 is TGCAGCGTTGAACGGGACAGCTACGAGCAGTACTTC. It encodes CSVERDSYEQYF.